Presented here are 18 T cell receptor beta chains from one specimen sequenced in a study of CD8 T cells in ankylosing spondylitis. TCRdb used MiXCR to reprocess the 5' RACE reads, holding one entry per CDR3 protein. The repertoire holds 150,000 to 200,000 distinct CDR3 sequences, with around 16% as singletons. Sequenced sample: blood, either unsorted or a sorted T cell fraction (not recorded which). These receptors were obtained from a male donor with ankylosing spondylitis or in good health (not recorded which).

This clonotype was found a few times. The V and J genes are TRBV6-5 and TRBJ2-7; D is unclear. Trimming removed 0 bases from V and 2 bases from J, with 11 bases in between. The CDR3 contains 15 residues. Germline V gives CDR1 MNHEY, CDR2 SVGAGI. CDR3 residues: CASSYSTSMPYEQYF. The CDR3 DNA reads as TGTGCCAGCAGTTACTCGACCAGTATGCCCTACGAGCAGTACTTC.

The sample holds a few counts of this clonotype. This chain connects TRBV24-1 to TRBJ1-5; 7 nucleotides align to TRBD1. Losses at the gene ends were 4 bases for V and 4 bases for J; bases not matched to a gene: 3. The CDR3 runs 14 residues. Per the germline V gene, CDR1 is KGHDR and CDR2 is SFDVKD. In DNA, the CDR3 is TGTGCCACCAGTGAACCGACAGGGAATCAGCCCCAGCATTTT. Encoded protein: CATSEPTGNQPQHF.

The chain combines TRBV7-8 with TRBJ2-7, with TRBD2 identical over 8 bases. CDR1 is SGHVS and CDR2 is FQNEAQ in the germline V gene. With 2 bases clipped from V and 6 bases from J, the junction kept 9 bases outside the gene matches. The CDR3 totals 15 residues. CDR3 amino acids: CASSLSPGLVSEQYF. As DNA, the CDR3 is TGTGCCAGCAGCTTAAGTCCGGGACTAGTTAGCGAGCAGTACTTC.

This clonotype was observed many times. This chain connects TRBV28 to TRBJ2-3; possible D gene TRBD1, 6 bases. This CDR3 is 16 amino acids long. Germline CDR1 reads MDHEN; CDR2 reads SYDVKM. The V and J ends lost 1 base and 3 bases respectively, with 14 bases between them. The DNA for the CDR3 is TGTGCCAGCAGTTTATTGGGGGCCAGGGTGACAGATACGCAGTATTTT. It is translated as CASSLLGARVTDTQYF. The full variable domain, with the rest looked up from reference TRBV28 and TRBJ2-3, is DVKVTQSSRYLVKRTGEKVFLECVQDMDHENMFWYRQDPGLGLRLIYFSYDVKMKEKGDIPEGYSVSREKKERFSLILESASTNQTSMYLCASSLLGARVTDTQYFGPGTRLTVL.

CDR3 DNA: TGCAGTGCTAGGGGAGGGGACAGGGAGACGAACACTGAAGCTTTCTTT. It is translated as CSARGGDRETNTEAFF. The chain links TRBV20-1 to TRBJ1-1; 9 bases agree with TRBD1. J was trimmed by 1 base and V by 3 bases; bases with no gene match: 9. Germline CDR1 and CDR2: DFQATT and SNEGSKA (reference sequence). The CDR3 runs 16 residues.

The table lists this clonotype with many counts. The V gene is TRBV18, the J gene TRBJ2-7; TRBD2 agrees at 8 bases. The CDR3 covers 14 residues. Germline V lookup: CDR1 KGHSH, CDR2 LQKENI. V gave up 2 bases and J gave up 4 bases; unmatched junction bases: 4. The CDR3 coding sequence is TGTGCCAGCTCACCAAGGCGGGAGGTTTACGAGCAGTACTTC. It encodes CASSPRREVYEQYF.

The V call is TRBV12-3 or TRBV12-4, the J call TRBJ1-5; TRBD1 might be the D (6 bases). Trimming took 3 bases from V and 2 from J, leaving 14 bases between them. The CDR3 has 16 amino acids. In DNA form, the CDR3 reads TGTGCCAGCAGTTTTCCCAGGGGTCTTGGCAATCAGCCCCAGCATTTT. It codes for CASSFPRGLGNQPQHF.

CDR3 sequence reads: CSAGRTGRTYEQYF. The CDR3 DNA reads as TGCAGTGCTGGAAGGACAGGAAGAACCTACGAGCAGTACTTC. The chain couples TRBV20-1 to TRBJ2-7, with 7 bases aligning to TRBD1. CDR3 length equals 14 residues. Germline loops: CDR1 DFQATT, CDR2 SNEGSKA (reference sequence). V was pared by 5 bases and J by 2 bases, with 9 bases of the junction left unmatched.

This clonotype appeared a few times. The chain couples TRBV6-5 to TRBJ1-2; 10 positions agree with TRBD1. This CDR3 comprises 15 residues. Germline V gene lookup returns CDR1 MNHEY and CDR2 SVGAGI. J lost 8 bases, V lost 1 base, and 7 bases had no gene match. The CDR3 region has the DNA TGTGCCAGCAGTTACTTACTTGGACAGGGGGACGGCTACACCTTC. It translates to CASSYLLGQGDGYTF.

The chain carries TRBV19 and TRBJ1-5; 7 bases map to TRBD1. Losses at the gene ends were 2 bases for V and 0 bases for J; bases not matched to a gene: 13. The germline gives CDR1 LNHDA, CDR2 SQIVND (reference sequence). The length of the CDR3 is 19 residues. Here the CDR3 reads CASSIPAGTDFYSNQPQHF. The DNA of the CDR3 is TGTGCCAGTAGTATACCTGCCGGGACAGATTTCTATAGCAATCAGCCCCAGCATTTT.

Ten or more counts support this clonotype. The rearrangement uses TRBV5-1 and TRBJ2-2; D gene ambiguous. Trimming took 3 bases from V and 1 from J, leaving 7 bases between them. This CDR3 has 14 amino acids. CDR1 is SGHRS and CDR2 is YFSETQ in the germline V gene. CDR3 loop: CASSYTLNTGELFF. The CDR3 DNA follows: TGCGCCAGCAGCTACACTTTGAACACCGGGGAGCTGTTTTTT.

This chain connects TRBV20-1 to TRBJ2-5, with unresolved D. The CDR3 sequence is 12 residues long. Germline lookup yields CDR1 DFQATT and CDR2 SNEGSKA (reference sequence). Trimming left V 5 bases short and J 1 base short, with 8 bases between. The CDR3 nucleotides read TGCAGTGCTCATTTTGGCCAAGAGACCCAGTACTTC. As protein: CSAHFGQETQYF.

This clonotype was detected only a few times. In nucleotides, the CDR3 is TGTGCCAGCAGGCTGGTTAGCAATCAGCCCCAGCATTTT. It is translated as CASRLVSNQPQHF. This rearrangement joins TRBV6-2 or TRBV6-3 to TRBJ1-5; D is undetermined. Germline-derived CDR1 and CDR2 are MNHEY and SVGEGT. The V end lost 6 bases, the J end lost 0 bases, and 6 bases lay between the germline ends. This CDR3 is 13 amino acids long.

This clonotype was recorded a few times. The CDR3 region has the DNA TGTGCCAGCAGTTTTTTAACTAGCGGGGGGCAAACGTACTTC. As protein: CASSFLTSGGQTYF. This rearrangement joins TRBV27 to TRBJ2-4, with 12 nucleotides matching TRBD2. V dropped 3 bases and J dropped 15; count of bases not matched to a gene: 9. CDR1 is MNHEY and CDR2 is SMNVEV in the germline V gene (reference sequence). This CDR3 comprises 14 residues.

This clonotype was counted a few times. The J gene is TRBJ1-5, the V gene TRBV7-2; D is possibly TRBD1 (5 bases). Looked up from germline, CDR1 is SGHTA and CDR2 is FQGNSA. The V end lost 3 bases, the J end lost 0 bases, and 15 bases lay between the germline ends. The CDR3 has 17 residues. This chain's CDR3 is CASSFIRDYYSNQPQHF. CDR3 sequence (DNA): TGTGCCAGCAGCTTTATCAGGGACTATTATAGCAATCAGCCCCAGCATTTT.

V gene TRBV5-1 combines with J gene TRBJ1-2; possible D gene TRBD1, 6 bases. Germline V gene lookup returns CDR1 SGHRS and CDR2 YFSETQ. The CDR3 length is 14 residues. V was clipped by 4 bases and J by 4 bases, with 14 bases between them. CDR3 residues: CASSTTRGAYGYTF. In DNA, the CDR3 is TGCGCCAGCAGCACGACAAGGGGGGCCTATGGCTACACCTTC.

The chain employs TRBV20-1 and TRBJ1-2; D is ambiguous. The CDR3 extends over 12 amino acids. Between the trimmed V and J ends, which lost 3 bases and 10 bases, there was a span of 15 bases. The germline CDR1 and CDR2 sequences are DFQATT and SNEGSKA (reference sequence). The CDR3 DNA sequence: TGCAGTGCTAGCGAAATCGACCCAACCTACACCTTC. Translated, it gives CSASEIDPTYTF.

This clonotype was observed a handful of times. The J gene is TRBJ2-4, the V gene TRBV3-1, with 8 bases that match TRBD2. Unmatched junction bases numbered 4, after V lost 4 bases and J lost 8 bases. The CDR3 length is 13 residues. Germline V gene lookup returns CDR1 LGHDT and CDR2 YNNKEL (reference sequence). DNA for the CDR3: TGTGCCAGCAGCCGGGACGGGGGGGACATTCAGTACTTC. Translation: CASSRDGGDIQYF.